This T cell receptor (beta chain) came from a study of control samples from healthy donors and cancer patients. Sequenced by immunoSEQ multiplex PCR; TCRdb stores in-frame clones only, minus some. Here the sample spans 100,000 or so clones, around 80% being singletons. Trimming cost V 0 bases and J 1 base, with 4 bases left between them. CDR1 is SGHKS and CDR2 is YYEKEE in the germline V gene (reference sequence). The CDR3 has 13 amino acids. This TCR was recovered from a woman younger than 45 in good health. The chain is built from TRBV5-5 and TRBJ1-2; D remains unclear. Material for sequencing was blood. The chain's CDR3 is CASSLGVNYGYTF. For the CDR3, the DNA is TGTGCCAGCAGCTTGGGAGTTAACTATGGCTACACCTTC. The full variable domain, its missing parts supplied by reference TRBV5-5 and TRBJ1-2, is DAGVTQSPTHLIKTRGQQVTLRCSPISGHKSVSWYQQVLGQGPQFIFQYYEKEERGRGNFPDRFSARQFPNYSSELNVNALLLGDSALYLCASSLGVNYGYTFGSGTRLTVV.